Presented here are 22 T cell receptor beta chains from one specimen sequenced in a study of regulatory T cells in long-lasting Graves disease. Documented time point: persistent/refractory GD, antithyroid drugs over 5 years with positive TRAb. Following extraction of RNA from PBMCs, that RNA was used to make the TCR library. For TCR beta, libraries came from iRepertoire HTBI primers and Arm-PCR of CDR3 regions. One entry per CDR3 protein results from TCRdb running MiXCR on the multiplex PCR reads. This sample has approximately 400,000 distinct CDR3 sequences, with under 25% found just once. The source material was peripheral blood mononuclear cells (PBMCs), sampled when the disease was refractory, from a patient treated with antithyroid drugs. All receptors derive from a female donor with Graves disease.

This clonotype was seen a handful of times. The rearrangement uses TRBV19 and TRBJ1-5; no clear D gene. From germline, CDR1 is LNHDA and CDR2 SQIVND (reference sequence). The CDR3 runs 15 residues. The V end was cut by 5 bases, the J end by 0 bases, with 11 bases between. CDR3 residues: CASSDGGISNQPQHF. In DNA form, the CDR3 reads TGTGCCAGTAGTGATGGTGGGATTAGCAATCAGCCCCAGCATTTT.

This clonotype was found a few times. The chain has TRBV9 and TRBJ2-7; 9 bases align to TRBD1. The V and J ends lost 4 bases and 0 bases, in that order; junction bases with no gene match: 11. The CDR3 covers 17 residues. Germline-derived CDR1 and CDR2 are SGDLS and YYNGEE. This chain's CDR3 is CASSSAGTGTSSYEQYF. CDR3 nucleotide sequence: TGTGCCAGCAGCTCAGCCGGGACAGGGACCAGCTCCTACGAGCAGTACTTC.

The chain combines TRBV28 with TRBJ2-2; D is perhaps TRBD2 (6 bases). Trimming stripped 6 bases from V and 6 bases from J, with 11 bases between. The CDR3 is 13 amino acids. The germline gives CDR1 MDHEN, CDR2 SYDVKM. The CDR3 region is CASSLRRAGELFF. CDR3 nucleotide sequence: TGTGCCAGCAGCCTGCGGAGGGCCGGGGAGCTGTTTTTT. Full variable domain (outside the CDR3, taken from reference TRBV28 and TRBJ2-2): DVKVTQSSRYLVKRTGEKVFLECVQDMDHENMFWYRQDPGLGLRLIYFSYDVKMKEKGDIPEGYSVSREKKERFSLILESASTNQTSMYLCASSLRRAGELFFGEGSRLTVL.

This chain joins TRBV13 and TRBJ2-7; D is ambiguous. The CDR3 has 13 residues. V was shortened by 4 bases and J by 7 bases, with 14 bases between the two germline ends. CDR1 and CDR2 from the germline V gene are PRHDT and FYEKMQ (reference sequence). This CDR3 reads CASSSRVAREQYF. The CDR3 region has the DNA TGTGCCAGCAGCTCCCGTGTGGCTCGGGAGCAGTACTTC.

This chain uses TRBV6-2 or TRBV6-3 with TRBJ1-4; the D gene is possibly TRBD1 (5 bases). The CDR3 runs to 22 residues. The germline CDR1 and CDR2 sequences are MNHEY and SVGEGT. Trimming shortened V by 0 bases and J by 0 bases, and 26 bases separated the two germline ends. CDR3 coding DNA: TGTGCCAGCAGTTACTCGAAATCTCCGGGACGGGGCAAGGTTGCAACTAATGAAAAACTGTTTTTT. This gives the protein CASSYSKSPGRGKVATNEKLFF.

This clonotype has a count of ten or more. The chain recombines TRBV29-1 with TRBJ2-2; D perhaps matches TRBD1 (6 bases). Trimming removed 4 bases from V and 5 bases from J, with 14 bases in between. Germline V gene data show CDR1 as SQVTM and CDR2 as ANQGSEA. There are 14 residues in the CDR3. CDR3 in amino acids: CSVVSGAGTGELFF. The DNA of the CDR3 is TGCAGCGTTGTCTCAGGGGCCGGGACCGGGGAGCTGTTTTTT.

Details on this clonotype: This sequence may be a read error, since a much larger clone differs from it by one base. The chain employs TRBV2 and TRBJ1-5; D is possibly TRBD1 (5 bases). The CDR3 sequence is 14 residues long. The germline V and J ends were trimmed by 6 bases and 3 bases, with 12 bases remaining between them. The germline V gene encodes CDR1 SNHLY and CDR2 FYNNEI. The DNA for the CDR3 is TGTGCCAGCAGAAGGGGACCAAACAATCAGCCCCAGCATTTT. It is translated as CASRRGPNNQPQHF.

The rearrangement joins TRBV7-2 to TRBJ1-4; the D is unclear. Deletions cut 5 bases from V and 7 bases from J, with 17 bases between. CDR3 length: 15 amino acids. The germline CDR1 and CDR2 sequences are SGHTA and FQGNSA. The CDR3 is CASSLSNPGFEKLFF. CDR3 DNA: TGTGCCAGCAGCCTATCAAACCCGGGGTTTGAAAAACTGTTTTTT.

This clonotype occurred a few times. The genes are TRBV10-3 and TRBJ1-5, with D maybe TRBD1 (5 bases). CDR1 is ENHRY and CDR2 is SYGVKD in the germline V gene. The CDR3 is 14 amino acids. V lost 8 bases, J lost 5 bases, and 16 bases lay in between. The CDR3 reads CAIGQGDSYQPQHF. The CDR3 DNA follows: TGTGCCATCGGGCAGGGAGACTCTTATCAGCCCCAGCATTTT.

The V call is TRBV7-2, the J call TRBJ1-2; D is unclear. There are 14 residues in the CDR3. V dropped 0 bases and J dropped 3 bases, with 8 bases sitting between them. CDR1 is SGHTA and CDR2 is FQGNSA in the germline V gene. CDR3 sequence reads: CASSLAGLDYGYTF. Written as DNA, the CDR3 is TGTGCCAGCAGCTTAGCGGGCTTAGACTATGGCTACACCTTC.

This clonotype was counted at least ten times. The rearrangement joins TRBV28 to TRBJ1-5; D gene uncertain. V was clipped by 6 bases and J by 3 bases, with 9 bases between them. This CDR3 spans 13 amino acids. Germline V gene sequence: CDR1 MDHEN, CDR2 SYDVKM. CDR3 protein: CASSFGINQPQHF. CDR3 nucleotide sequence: TGTGCCAGCAGCTTTGGAATCAATCAGCCCCAGCATTTT. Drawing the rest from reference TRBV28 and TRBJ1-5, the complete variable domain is DVKVTQSSRYLVKRTGEKVFLECVQDMDHENMFWYRQDPGLGLRLIYFSYDVKMKEKGDIPEGYSVSREKKERFSLILESASTNQTSMYLCASSFGINQPQHFGDGTRLSIL.

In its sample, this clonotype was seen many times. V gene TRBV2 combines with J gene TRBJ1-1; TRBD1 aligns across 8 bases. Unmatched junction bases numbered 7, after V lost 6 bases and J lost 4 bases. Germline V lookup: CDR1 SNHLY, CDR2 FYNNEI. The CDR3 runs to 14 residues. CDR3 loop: CASSETGVPTEAFF. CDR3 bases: TGTGCCAGCAGCGAGACAGGGGTCCCCACTGAAGCTTTCTTT.

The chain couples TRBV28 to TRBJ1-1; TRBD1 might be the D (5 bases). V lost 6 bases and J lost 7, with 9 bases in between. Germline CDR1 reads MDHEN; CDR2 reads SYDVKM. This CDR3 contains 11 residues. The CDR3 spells CASRAGYEAFF. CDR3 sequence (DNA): TGTGCCAGCAGAGCAGGGTATGAAGCTTTCTTT.

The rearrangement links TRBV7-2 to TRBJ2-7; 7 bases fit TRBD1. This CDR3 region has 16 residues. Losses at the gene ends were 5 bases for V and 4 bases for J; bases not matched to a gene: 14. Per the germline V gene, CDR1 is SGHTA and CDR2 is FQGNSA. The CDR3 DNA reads TGTGCCAGCAGCCCAAAGCCCGGGACAGTGGTGTACGAGCAGTACTTC. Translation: CASSPKPGTVVYEQYF.

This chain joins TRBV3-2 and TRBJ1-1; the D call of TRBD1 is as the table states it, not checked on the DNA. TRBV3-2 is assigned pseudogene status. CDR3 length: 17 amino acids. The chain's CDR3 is CASSHFLCVTMNTEAFF. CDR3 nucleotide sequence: TGTGCCAGCAGCCACTTCCTGTGTGTGACCATGAACACTGAAGCTTTCTTT.

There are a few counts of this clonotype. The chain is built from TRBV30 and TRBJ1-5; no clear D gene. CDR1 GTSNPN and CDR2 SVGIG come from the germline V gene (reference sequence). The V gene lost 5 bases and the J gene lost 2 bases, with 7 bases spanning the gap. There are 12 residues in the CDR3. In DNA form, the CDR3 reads TGTGCCTGGGGGTCGGGCAATCAGCCCCAGCATTTT. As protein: CAWGSGNQPQHF.

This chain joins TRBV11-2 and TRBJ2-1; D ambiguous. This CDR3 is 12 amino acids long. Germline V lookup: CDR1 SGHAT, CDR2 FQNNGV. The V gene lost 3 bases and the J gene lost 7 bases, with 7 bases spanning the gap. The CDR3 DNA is TGTGCCAGCAGCTTGGGTCGAAATGAGCAGTTCTTC. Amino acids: CASSLGRNEQFF.

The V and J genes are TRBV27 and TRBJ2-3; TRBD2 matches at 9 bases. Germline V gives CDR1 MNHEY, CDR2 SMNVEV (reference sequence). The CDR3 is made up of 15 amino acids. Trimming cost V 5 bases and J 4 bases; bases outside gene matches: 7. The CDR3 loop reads CASSPGTSRADTQYF. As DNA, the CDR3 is TGTGCCAGCAGTCCCGGGACTAGCAGGGCAGATACGCAGTATTTT.

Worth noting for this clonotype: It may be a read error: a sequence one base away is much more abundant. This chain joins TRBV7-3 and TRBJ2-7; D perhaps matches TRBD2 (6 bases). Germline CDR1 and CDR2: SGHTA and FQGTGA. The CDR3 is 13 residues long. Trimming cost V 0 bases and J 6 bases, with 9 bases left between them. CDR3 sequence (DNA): TGTGCCAGCAGCTTAACGGAGGGGAGCGAGCAGTACTTC. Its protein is CASSLTEGSEQYF. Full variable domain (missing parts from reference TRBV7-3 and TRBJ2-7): GAGVSQTPSNKVTEKGKYVELRCDPISGHTALYWYRQSLGQGPEFLIYFQGTGAADDSGLPNDRFFAVRPEGSVSTLKIQRTERGDSAVYLCASSLTEGSEQYFGPGTRLTVT.

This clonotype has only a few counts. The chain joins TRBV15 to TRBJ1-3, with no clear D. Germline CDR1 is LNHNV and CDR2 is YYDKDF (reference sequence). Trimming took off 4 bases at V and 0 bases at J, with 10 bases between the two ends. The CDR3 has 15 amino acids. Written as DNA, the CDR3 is TGTGCCACCAGCAAAGGAGCGGACTCTGGAAACACCATATATTTT. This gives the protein CATSKGADSGNTIYF.

Written as DNA, the CDR3 is TGTGCCAGCAGTTTAACAATCTGGGGCGTAGATGAGCAGTTCTTC. Translated, it gives CASSLTIWGVDEQFF. The genes are TRBV27 and TRBJ2-1; D perhaps matches TRBD1 (5 bases). Between the trimmed V and J ends, which lost 2 bases and 8 bases, there was a span of 16 bases. The length of the CDR3 is 15 residues. The V gene's germline CDR1 is MNHEY and CDR2 SMNVEV (reference sequence).

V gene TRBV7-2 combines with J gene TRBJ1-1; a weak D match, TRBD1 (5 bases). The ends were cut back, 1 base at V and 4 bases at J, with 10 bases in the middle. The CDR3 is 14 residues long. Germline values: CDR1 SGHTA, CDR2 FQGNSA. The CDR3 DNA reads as TGTGCCAGCAGCTTAGAAAGTCAGGGCACTGAAGCTTTCTTT. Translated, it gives CASSLESQGTEAFF.